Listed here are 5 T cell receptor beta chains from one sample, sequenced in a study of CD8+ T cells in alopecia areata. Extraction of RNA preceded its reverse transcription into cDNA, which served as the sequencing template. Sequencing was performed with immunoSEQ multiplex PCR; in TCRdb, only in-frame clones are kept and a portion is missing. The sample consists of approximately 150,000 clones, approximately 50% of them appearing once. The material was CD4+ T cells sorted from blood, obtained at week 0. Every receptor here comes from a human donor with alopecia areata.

The CDR3, as DNA: TGCGCCAGCAGCAGGACTAGCGGTACCTACAATGAGCAGTTCTTC. Protein product: CASSRTSGTYNEQFF. The chain is built from TRBV4-1 and TRBJ2-1; 10 nucleotides match TRBD2. Germline V gene data show CDR1 as MGHRA and CDR2 as YSYEKL. The V segment lost 5 bases and the J segment 2 bases; nucleotides outside the gene matches: 3. CDR3 length equals 15 residues.

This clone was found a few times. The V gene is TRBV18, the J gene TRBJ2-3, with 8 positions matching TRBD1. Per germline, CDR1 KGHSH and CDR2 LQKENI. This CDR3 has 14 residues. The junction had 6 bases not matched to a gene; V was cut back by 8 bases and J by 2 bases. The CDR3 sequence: CASRGRGLTDTQYF. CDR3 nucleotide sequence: TGTGCCAGCCGAGGCAGGGGGCTCACAGATACGCAGTATTTT.

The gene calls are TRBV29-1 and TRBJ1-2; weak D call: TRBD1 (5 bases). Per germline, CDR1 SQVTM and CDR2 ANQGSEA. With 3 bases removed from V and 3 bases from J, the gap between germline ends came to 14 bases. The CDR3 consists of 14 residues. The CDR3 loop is CSVDPRDHYYGYTF. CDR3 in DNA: TGCAGCGTTGATCCCAGGGACCACTACTATGGCTACACCTTC.

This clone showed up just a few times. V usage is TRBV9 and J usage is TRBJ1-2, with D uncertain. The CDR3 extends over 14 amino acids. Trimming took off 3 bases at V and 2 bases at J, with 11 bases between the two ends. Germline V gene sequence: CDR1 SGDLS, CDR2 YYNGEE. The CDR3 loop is CASSGLTGNYGYTF. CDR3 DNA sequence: TGTGCCAGCAGCGGGTTAACGGGGAACTATGGCTACACCTTC.

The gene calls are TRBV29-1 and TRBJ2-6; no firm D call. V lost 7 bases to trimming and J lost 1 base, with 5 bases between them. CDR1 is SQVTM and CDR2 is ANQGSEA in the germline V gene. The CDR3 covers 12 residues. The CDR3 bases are TGCAGCGCCCGTTCTGGGGCCAACGTCCTGACTTTC. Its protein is CSARSGANVLTF.